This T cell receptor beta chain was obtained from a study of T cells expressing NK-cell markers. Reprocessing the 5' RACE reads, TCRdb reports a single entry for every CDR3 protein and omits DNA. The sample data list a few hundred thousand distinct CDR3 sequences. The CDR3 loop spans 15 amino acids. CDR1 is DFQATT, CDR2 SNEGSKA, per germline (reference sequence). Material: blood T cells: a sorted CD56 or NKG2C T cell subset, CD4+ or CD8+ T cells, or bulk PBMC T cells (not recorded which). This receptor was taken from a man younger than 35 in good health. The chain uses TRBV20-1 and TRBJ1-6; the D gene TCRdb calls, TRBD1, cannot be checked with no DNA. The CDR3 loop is CSARDPLGGRSPLHF.